Shown below are 12 T cell receptor beta chains from a single sample sequenced in a study of T-cell memory formation after mild COVID-19 listed by TCRdb under 2021. The method behind the library was 5' RACE. TCRdb lists the instrument as Illumina NovaSeq 6000. The raw public data were reprocessed by TCRdb itself: fastp quality trimming at Q25, MiXCR clonotype calling, in-frame beta chains only. Identical CDR3 proteins give one entry, which carries the most common genes and DNA. The sample profile shows about 400,000 distinct CDR3 sequences; 14% of them were found once. 20% to 25% of the sample belongs to the ten largest clones. Sequences were obtained from PBMCs or a T cell subset sorted from them (not recorded which). The source is a man between 18 and 29 years old who had mild COVID-19 (a few samples of this study predate the infection). The sample titles of this study are shuffled in the database, so cell type and time point are left out; the donor was told from shared clones.

This clonotype was counted ten times or more. The genes are TRBV10-3 and TRBJ2-3; tentative D call: TRBD2 (6 bases). The CDR3 loop spans 14 amino acids. The germline CDR1 and CDR2 sequences are ENHRY and SYGVKD. Trimming removed 6 bases at V and 1 base at J, with 11 bases between. The CDR3 spells CAISGSAGTDTQYF. Here the CDR3 DNA reads TGTGCCATCAGCGGGAGCGCAGGCACAGATACGCAGTATTTT.

The rearrangement links TRBV12-3 or TRBV12-4 to TRBJ1-5, with D hard to call. The CDR3 loop spans 12 amino acids. V dropped 3 bases and J dropped 7 bases, with 7 bases sitting between them. This CDR3 is CASSFLGQPQHF. The CDR3 DNA reads TGTGCCAGCAGTTTTTTAGGCCAGCCCCAGCATTTT.

Only a few counts were recorded for this clonotype. The chain links TRBV20-1 to TRBJ1-1, with 9 bases identical to TRBD1. V dropped 7 bases and J dropped 6; count of bases not matched to a gene: 12. The CDR3 covers 14 residues. Germline CDR1 is DFQATT and CDR2 is SNEGSKA (reference sequence). CDR3 DNA sequence: TGCAGTGTCAAACGCCCACAGGGGGCTTCTGAAGCTTTCTTT. This sequence encodes CSVKRPQGASEAFF.

This clonotype has more than one count but fewer than ten. The V call is TRBV29-1, the J call TRBJ2-3, with D uncertain. V lost 7 bases and J 7 bases, leaving 9 bases between the germline ends. The CDR3 has 10 residues. CDR1 and CDR2 from the germline V gene are SQVTM and ANQGSEA. The CDR3 region is CSGRMNTQYF. CDR3 DNA sequence: TGCAGCGGACGTATGAATACGCAGTATTTT.

The chain is built from TRBV6-6 and TRBJ1-6, with 8 bases that match TRBD1. Germline CDR1 reads MNHNY; CDR2 reads SVGAGI (reference sequence). The CDR3 consists of 14 residues. The trim removed 5 bases at V and 7 bases at J, leaving 4 bases unmatched. The CDR3 DNA reads TGTGCCAGCAGTCTGGGACAGGTCAATTCACCCCTCCACTTT. Translated: CASSLGQVNSPLHF.

This clonotype was recorded at least ten times. The rearrangement joins TRBV7-2 to TRBJ1-6; 7 bases are a match to TRBD1. V dropped 3 bases and J dropped 7; count of bases not matched to a gene: 3. The CDR3 has 14 residues. The germline gives CDR1 SGHTA, CDR2 FQGNSA. CDR3 coding DNA: TGTGCCAGCAGCTTTAAACAGGGGAATTCACCCCTCCACTTT. The encoded protein is CASSFKQGNSPLHF.

The V gene is TRBV28, the J gene TRBJ2-7; TRBD1 agrees at 9 bases. The germline V gene has CDR1 MDHEN and CDR2 SYDVKM. J lost 9 bases, V lost 0 bases, and 6 bases had no gene match. The CDR3 runs to 14 residues. The DNA for the CDR3 is TGTGCCAGCAGTTTATGGGGGGACAGGGCGGCGCAGTACTTC. This translates into CASSLWGDRAAQYF. Using reference TRBV28 and TRBJ2-7 for the parts outside the CDR3, the full variable domain is DVKVTQSSRYLVKRTGEKVFLECVQDMDHENMFWYRQDPGLGLRLIYFSYDVKMKEKGDIPEGYSVSREKKERFSLILESASTNQTSMYLCASSLWGDRAAQYFGPGTRLTVT.

This clonotype occurred a few times. This rearrangement joins TRBV7-9 to TRBJ2-7; D is possibly TRBD1 or TRBD2 (5 bases each). Looked up from germline, CDR1 is SEHNR and CDR2 is FQNEAQ (reference sequence). The CDR3 totals 14 residues. V dropped 0 bases and J dropped 2 bases, with 8 bases sitting between them. In DNA form, the CDR3 reads TGTGCCAGCAGCTTAGCTCAGGGACCCTACGAGCAGTACGTC. The encoded protein is CASSLAQGPYEQYV.

This clonotype came up a few times. CDR3 sequence reads: CASSLDGVARDPTYTDTQYF. The CDR3 DNA follows: TGTGCCAGCAGCTTGGATGGGGTTGCCCGGGATCCAACCTACACAGATACGCAGTATTTT. This chain connects TRBV5-6 to TRBJ2-3; possibly TRBD2 for D (5 bases). Deletions cut 0 bases from V and 2 bases from J, with 25 bases between. Per germline, CDR1 SGHDT and CDR2 YYEEEE. The CDR3 sequence is 20 residues long.

The rearrangement uses TRBV7-2 and TRBJ2-1; D is undetermined. The ends were cut back, 3 bases at V and 3 bases at J, with 12 bases in the middle. Germline CDR1 reads SGHTA; CDR2 reads FQGNSA. This CDR3 has 15 amino acids. The CDR3 protein is CASSFDSPYYNEQFF. The CDR3 DNA follows: TGTGCCAGCAGCTTCGACTCTCCATACTACAATGAGCAGTTCTTC.

The chain joins TRBV4-3 to TRBJ2-3; 12 bases line up with TRBD2. The germline gives CDR1 LGHNA, CDR2 YSLEER. CDR3 length: 18 residues. V lost 0 bases to trimming and J lost 2 bases; unmatched junction nucleotides: 6. In DNA, the CDR3 is TGCGCCAGCAGCCAAGAAGTGCTAGCGGGGGGGATCACAGATACGCAGTATTTT. Translation: CASSQEVLAGGITDTQYF.

The chain employs TRBV5-1 and TRBJ1-5, with 8 bases identical to TRBD1. CDR3 length: 16 residues. Germline V CDR1 and CDR2: SGHRS, YFSETQ. Trimming cost V 6 bases and J 1 base; bases outside gene matches: 9. The CDR3 region is CASTPPGGGSNQPQHF. Here the CDR3 DNA reads TGCGCCAGCACCCCCCCAGGGGGCGGAAGCAATCAGCCCCAGCATTTT.